The entry below gives a single T cell receptor (beta chain) sequence along with its context. A junction end diverges from the germline sequence, so it may reflect a read error. Germline values: CDR1 LNHDA, CDR2 SQIVND (reference sequence). This CDR3 has 16 amino acids. MiXCR, run by TCRdb on the multiplex PCR reads, gives a single entry per CDR3 protein. The table lists approximately 120,000 distinct CDR3 sequences, approximately 21% of them singletons. This sample is part of a study of breast tumors, draining lymph nodes, adjacent tissues. Samples came from axillary lymph nodes draining the breast cancer.

The sequence came from a female donor with breast cancer. Some clones in this sample may be carry-over from other donors' samples. J is TRBJ1-5 and V is TRBV19, with D tentatively TRBD1 (5 bases). Sequencing input: axillary lymph node tissue. The CDR3 here is CASMRRGSNSNRPQHF. The CDR3 DNA sequence: TGTGCCAGTATGAGGAGGGGCAGCAACAGCAATCGGCCCCAGCATTTT.